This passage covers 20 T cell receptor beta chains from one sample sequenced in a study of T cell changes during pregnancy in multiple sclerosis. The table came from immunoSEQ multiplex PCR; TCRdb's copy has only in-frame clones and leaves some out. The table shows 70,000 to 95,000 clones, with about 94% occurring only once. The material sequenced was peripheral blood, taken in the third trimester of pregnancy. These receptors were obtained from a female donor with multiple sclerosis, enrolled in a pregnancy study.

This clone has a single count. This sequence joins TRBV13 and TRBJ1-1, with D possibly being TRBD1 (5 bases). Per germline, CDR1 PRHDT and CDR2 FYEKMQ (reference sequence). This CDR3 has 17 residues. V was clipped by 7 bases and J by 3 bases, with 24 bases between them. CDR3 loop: CASTLLGRDWRDTEAFF. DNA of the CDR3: TGTGCCAGCACCCTCCTAGGGCGGGACTGGAGAGACACTGAAGCTTTCTTT.

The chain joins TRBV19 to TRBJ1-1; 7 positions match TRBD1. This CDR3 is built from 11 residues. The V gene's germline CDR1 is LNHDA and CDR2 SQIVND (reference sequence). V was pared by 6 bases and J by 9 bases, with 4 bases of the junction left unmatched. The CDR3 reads CASSLDRKAFF. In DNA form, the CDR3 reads TGTGCCAGTAGCCTGGACAGGAAAGCTTTCTTT.

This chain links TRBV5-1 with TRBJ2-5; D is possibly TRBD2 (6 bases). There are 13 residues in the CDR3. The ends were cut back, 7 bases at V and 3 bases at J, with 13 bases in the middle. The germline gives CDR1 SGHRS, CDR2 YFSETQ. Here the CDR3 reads CASGRDFKETQYF. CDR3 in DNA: TGCGCCAGCGGGCGGGACTTCAAAGAGACCCAGTACTTC.

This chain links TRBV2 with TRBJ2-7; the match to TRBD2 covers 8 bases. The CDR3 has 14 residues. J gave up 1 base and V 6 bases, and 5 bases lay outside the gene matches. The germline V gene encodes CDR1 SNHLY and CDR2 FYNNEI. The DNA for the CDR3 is TGTGCCAGCAGGTCAGTAGCGGGATCCTACGAGCAGTACTTC. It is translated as CASRSVAGSYEQYF.

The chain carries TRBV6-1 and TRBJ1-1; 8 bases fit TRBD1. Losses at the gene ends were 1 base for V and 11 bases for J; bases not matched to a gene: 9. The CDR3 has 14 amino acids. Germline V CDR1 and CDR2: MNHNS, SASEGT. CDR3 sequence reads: CASSEVGAGGRAFF. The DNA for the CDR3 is TGTGCCAGCAGTGAAGTAGGGGCAGGGGGCCGGGCTTTCTTT.

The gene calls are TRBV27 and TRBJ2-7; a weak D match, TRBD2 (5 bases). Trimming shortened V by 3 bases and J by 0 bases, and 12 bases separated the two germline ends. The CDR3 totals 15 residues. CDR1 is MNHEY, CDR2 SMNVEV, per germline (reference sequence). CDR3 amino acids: CASSFGAVPSYEQYF. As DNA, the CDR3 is TGTGCCAGCAGTTTTGGAGCGGTGCCCTCCTACGAGCAGTACTTC.

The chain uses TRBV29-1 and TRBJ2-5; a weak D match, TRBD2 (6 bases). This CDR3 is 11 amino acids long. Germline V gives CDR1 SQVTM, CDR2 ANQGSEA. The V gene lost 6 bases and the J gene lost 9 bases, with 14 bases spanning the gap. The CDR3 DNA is TGCAGCGTAGGGACTGGGGCGGCCCAGTACTTC. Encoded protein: CSVGTGAAQYF. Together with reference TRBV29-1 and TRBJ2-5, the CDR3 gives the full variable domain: SAVISQKPSRDICQRGTSLTIQCQVDSQVTMMFWYRQQPGQSLTLIATANQGSEATYESGFVIDKFPISRPNLTFSTLTVSNMSPEDSSIYLCSVGTGAAQYFGPGTRLLVL.

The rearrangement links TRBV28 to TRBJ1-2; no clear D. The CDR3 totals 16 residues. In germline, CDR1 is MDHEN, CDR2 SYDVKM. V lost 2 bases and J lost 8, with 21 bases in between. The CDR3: CASSLKRWREAGGYTF. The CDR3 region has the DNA TGTGCCAGCAGTTTAAAAAGATGGCGAGAGGCGGGGGGCTACACCTTC.

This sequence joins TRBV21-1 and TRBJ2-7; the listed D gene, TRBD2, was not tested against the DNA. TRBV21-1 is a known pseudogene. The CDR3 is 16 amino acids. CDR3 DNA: TGTGCCAGCAGCTTACCTTGGGGCGGGAGCCCCTACGAGCAGTACTTC. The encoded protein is CASSLPWGGSPYEQYF.

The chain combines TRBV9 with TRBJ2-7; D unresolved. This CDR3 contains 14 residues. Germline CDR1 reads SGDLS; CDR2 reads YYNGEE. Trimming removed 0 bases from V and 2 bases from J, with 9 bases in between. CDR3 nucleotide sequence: TGTGCCAGCAGCGTAGCTGACTCCACCTACGAGCAGTACTTC. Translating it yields CASSVADSTYEQYF.

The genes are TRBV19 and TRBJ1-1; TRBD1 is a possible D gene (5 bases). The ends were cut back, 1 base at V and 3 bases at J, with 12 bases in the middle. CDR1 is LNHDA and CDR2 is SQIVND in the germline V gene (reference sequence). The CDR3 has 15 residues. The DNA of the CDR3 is TGTGCCAGTAGTATAGTCCTCGGCAGGGACACTGAAGCTTTCTTT. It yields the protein CASSIVLGRDTEAFF.

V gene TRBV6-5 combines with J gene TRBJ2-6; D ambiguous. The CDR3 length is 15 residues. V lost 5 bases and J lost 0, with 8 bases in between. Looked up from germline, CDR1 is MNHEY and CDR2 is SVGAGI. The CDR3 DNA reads TGTGCCAGCAGTCGCGATAGCTCTGGGGCCAACGTCCTGACTTTC. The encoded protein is CASSRDSSGANVLTF.

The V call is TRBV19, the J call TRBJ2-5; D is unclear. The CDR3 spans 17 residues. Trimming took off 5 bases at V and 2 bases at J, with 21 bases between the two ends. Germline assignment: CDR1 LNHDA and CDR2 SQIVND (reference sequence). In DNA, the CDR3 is TGTGCCAGTAGTCTACTTCGTGGGCCCATTACTCAAGAGACCCAGTACTTC. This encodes CASSLLRGPITQETQYF.

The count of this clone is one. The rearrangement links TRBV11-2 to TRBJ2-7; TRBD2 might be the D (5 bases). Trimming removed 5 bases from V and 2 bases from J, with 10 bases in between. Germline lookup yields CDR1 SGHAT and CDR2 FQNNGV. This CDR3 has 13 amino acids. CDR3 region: CASSPRATYEQYF. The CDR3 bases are TGTGCCAGCAGCCCGCGGGCCACCTACGAGCAGTACTTC. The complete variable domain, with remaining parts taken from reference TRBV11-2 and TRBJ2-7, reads EAGVAQSPRYKIIEKRQSVAFWCNPISGHATLYWYQQILGQGPKLLIQFQNNGVVDDSQLPKDRFSAERLKGVDSTLKIQPAKLEDSAVYLCASSPRATYEQYFGPGTRLTVT.

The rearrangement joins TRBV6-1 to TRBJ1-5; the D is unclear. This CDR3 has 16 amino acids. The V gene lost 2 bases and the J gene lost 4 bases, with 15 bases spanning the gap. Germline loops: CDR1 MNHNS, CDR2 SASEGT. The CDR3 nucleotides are TGTGCCAGCAGTGAACCAAAACTCAGGTGGAATCAGCCCCAGCATTTT. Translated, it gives CASSEPKLRWNQPQHF.

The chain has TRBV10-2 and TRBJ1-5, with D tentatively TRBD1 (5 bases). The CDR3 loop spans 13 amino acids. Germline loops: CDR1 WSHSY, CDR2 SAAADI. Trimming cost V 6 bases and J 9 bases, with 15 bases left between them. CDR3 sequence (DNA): TGCGCCAGCAGCCCCTCTACAGGTGGGCCCCAGCATTTT. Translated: CASSPSTGGPQHF.

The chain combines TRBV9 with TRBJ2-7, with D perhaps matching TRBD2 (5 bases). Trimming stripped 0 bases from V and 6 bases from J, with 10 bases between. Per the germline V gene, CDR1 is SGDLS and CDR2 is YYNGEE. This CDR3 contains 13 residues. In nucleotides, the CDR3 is TGTGCCAGCAGCGTAGCACTAGTCGGCGAGCAGTACTTC. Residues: CASSVALVGEQYF.

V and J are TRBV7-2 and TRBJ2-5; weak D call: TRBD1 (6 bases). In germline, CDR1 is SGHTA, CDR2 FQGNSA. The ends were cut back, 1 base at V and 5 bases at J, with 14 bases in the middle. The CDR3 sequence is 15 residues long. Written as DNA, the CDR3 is TGTGCCAGCAGCTTAGATGAAGGGGGAGCGGAGACCCAGTACTTC. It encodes CASSLDEGGAETQYF.

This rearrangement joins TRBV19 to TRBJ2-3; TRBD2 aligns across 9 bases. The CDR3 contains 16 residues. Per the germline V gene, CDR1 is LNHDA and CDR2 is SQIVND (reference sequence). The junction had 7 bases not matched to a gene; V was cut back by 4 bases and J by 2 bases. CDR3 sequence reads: CASSKGTSWSTDTQYF. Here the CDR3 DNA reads TGTGCCAGTAGTAAGGGGACTAGCTGGTCCACAGATACGCAGTATTTT.

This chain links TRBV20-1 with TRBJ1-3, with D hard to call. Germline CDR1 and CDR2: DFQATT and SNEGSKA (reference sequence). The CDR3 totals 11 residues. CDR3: CSSHSGNTIYF. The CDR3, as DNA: TGCAGCTCACACTCTGGAAACACCATATATTTT.